This TCR beta chain was retrieved from a study of blood T cell repertoires in COVID-19. Overall study: Researchers got acute and convalescent COVID-19 samples from the United States, Italy and Spain. The analysed material was cDNA or gDNA that came from T cells, B-cell-depleted T cells, or PBMCs.

In this sample, this clone turned up once. The V end was cut by 5 bases, the J end by 0 bases, with 11 bases between. The germline CDR1 and CDR2 sequences are SNHLY and FYNNEI. This CDR3 has 15 amino acids. Under the authors' procedure: Using reference gene primer amplification, nucleated cell counts were estimated. The data were produced by immunoSEQ multiplex PCR, yet TCRdb's version contains in-frame clones alone and is incomplete. The DNA was the basis for D and trimming; V, J and clone size are from that table. The sample contains tens of thousands of clones, approximately 84% of which appear only once.

The chain combines TRBV2 with TRBJ2-4, with D unresolved. The sequencing sample was made of peripheral blood. The TCR originated in a woman aged 60 to 75 with acute or convalescent COVID-19. The CDR3 DNA reads as TGTGCCAGCAGTCTCCGGTGGTTAGCCAAAAACATTCAGTACTTC. It is translated as CASSLRWLAKNIQYF.